These T cell receptor beta chains were read from a single sample in a study of blood T cells in healthy people across ages. TCRdb reprocessed the 5' RACE reads with MiXCR, giving one entry per CDR3 protein. The sample carries 1.5 million to 2 million distinct CDR3 sequences, around 42% recorded once. Sequencing used blood. Every receptor here comes from a human donor in good health. Both conserved end residues are part of each CDR3. The D gene is left open where the match is weak. The size field is filled for only some rows; it gives once, few, many or a size class.

size: -; D: TRBD1; V: TRBV15; J: TRBJ1-2; DNA: TGTGCCACCAGCAGAGATATGACAGGGTATGGCTACACCTTC; CDR3: CATSRDMTGYGYTF
size: few; D: TRBD1; V: TRBV6-2/TRBV6-3; J: TRBJ1-2; DNA: TGTGCCAGCACCCCCTTGGGGACAGCCTCCCTTTTGGGCGGCTACACCTTC; CDR3: CASTPLGTASLLGGYTF
size: few; D: -; V: TRBV29-1; J: TRBJ2-1; DNA: TGCAGCGTTGAAGAATATGGGGGGAAGAATGAGCAGTTCTTC; CDR3: CSVEEYGGKNEQFF
size: -; D: -; V: TRBV12-3/TRBV12-4; J: TRBJ2-7; DNA: TGTGCCAGCAGTTTGGGGACGACCTACAATGAGCAGTACTTC; CDR3: CASSLGTTYNEQYF
size: -; D: TRBD2; V: TRBV7-2; J: TRBJ2-5; DNA: TGTGCCAGCAGCTTCCGGCCTAGCGGGGGGTATTCGGAGACCCAGTACTTC; CDR3: CASSFRPSGGYSETQYF
size: -; D: -; V: TRBV6-6; J: TRBJ1-2; DNA: TGTGCCAGCAGTTACCAACCCAGGGAGACTGCTAACTATGGCTACACCTTC; CDR3: CASSYQPRETANYGYTF
size: once; D: -; V: TRBV7-9; J: TRBJ1-1; DNA: TGTGCCAGCAGCGTCGGGACCATGAACGCTGAAGCTTTCTTT; CDR3: CASSVGTMNAEAFF
size: -; D: TRBD2; V: TRBV27; J: TRBJ2-7; DNA: TGTGCCAGCAGTACCATTTCTAGCGGGGGAATGTCTGACGTGCAGTACTTC; CDR3: CASSTISSGGMSDVQYF
size: few; D: -; V: TRBV10-3; J: TRBJ2-5; DNA: TGTGCCATCAGTGAAGGGTCCCCGGAGACCCAGTACTTC; CDR3: CAISEGSPETQYF
size: -; D: TRBD1; V: TRBV6-5; J: TRBJ1-2; DNA: TGTGCCAGCAGCCCCGGGGACAGCCATGGCTACACCTTC; CDR3: CASSPGDSHGYTF
size: -; D: TRBD1; V: TRBV2; J: TRBJ2-5; DNA: TGTGCCAGCAGTGTTGAAGGGACAGGGGATGAGACCCAGTACTTC; CDR3: CASSVEGTGDETQYF
size: -; D: TRBD2; V: TRBV25-1; J: TRBJ2-1; DNA: TGTGCCAGCCTCGGTTGGGCTAGCGGGGGGACCTACAATGAGCAGTTCTTC; CDR3: CASLGWASGGTYNEQFF
size: -; D: TRBD2; V: TRBV15; J: TRBJ2-3; DNA: TGTGCCACCAGCAGAGATTTGACTAGCGGGGGGAACACAGATACGCAGTATTTT; CDR3: CATSRDLTSGGNTDTQYF
size: -; D: TRBD1; V: TRBV7-2; J: TRBJ2-3; DNA: TGTGCCAGCAGCTTCGAGGGGGCCACCCTGACAGATACGCAGTATTTT; CDR3: CASSFEGATLTDTQYF
size: -; D: -; V: TRBV4-2; J: TRBJ1-4; DNA: TGTGCCAGCAGCCCAGGAGATGGGAAACTGTTTTTT; CDR3: CASSPGDGKLFF
size: -; D: -; V: TRBV27; J: TRBJ1-1; DNA: TGTGCCAGCAGTTTAATTAAGGGGTACACTGAAGCTTTCTTT; CDR3: CASSLIKGYTEAFF
size: -; D: TRBD1; V: TRBV4-3; J: TRBJ1-4; DNA: TGCGCCAGCAGCCAAGTGGGGACAGGGGGTGATGAAAAACTGTTTTTT; CDR3: CASSQVGTGGDEKLFF
size: -; D: -; V: TRBV24-1; J: TRBJ1-5; DNA: TGTGCCACGAGCCTGAATAGCAATCAGCCCCAGCATTTT; CDR3: CATSLNSNQPQHF
size: -; D: -; V: TRBV7-2; J: TRBJ2-5; DNA: TGTGTCAGCAGCGGTGGGGCTAGCGTAGAAGAGACCCAGTACTTC; CDR3: CVSSGGASVEETQYF
size: -; D: -; V: TRBV12-3/TRBV12-4; J: TRBJ2-7; DNA: TGTGCCAGCAGTTTAGCGCTAAGGGGAATTGGGGCCTACGAGCAGTACTTC; CDR3: CASSLALRGIGAYEQYF
size: few; D: TRBD1; V: TRBV28; J: TRBJ2-7; DNA: TGTGCCAGCAGCCCAACGACAGGGGGCGGCTTCTACGAGCAGTACTTC; CDR3: CASSPTTGGGFYEQYF
size: -; D: -; V: TRBV7-2; J: TRBJ2-7; DNA: TGTGCCAGCAGCTTAGCTTTGGGGAACAGGGTGGGGTACGAGCAGTACTTC; CDR3: CASSLALGNRVGYEQYF
size: -; D: -; V: TRBV28; J: TRBJ1-5; DNA: TGTGCCAGCAGCCCTCCCATGGGGGCGAAACAGCCCCAGCATTTT; CDR3: CASSPPMGAKQPQHF
size: once; D: -; V: TRBV15; J: TRBJ1-2; DNA: TGTGCCACCAGCAGAGATGCAGGGTTGAACTATGGCTACACCTTC; CDR3: CATSRDAGLNYGYTF
size: few; D: -; V: TRBV6-1; J: TRBJ1-4; DNA: TGTGCCAGCAGTGAAGCTAGGGACATCGGTGAAAAACTGTTTTTT; CDR3: CASSEARDIGEKLFF
size: -; D: TRBD1; V: TRBV29-1; J: TRBJ1-4; DNA: TGCAGCGTTGACCAGGACAGGGCTAATGAAAAACTGTTTTTT; CDR3: CSVDQDRANEKLFF
size: few; D: TRBD2; V: TRBV27; J: TRBJ2-1; DNA: TGTGCCAGCAGTTTTCAGCGGGGGTGGAATGAGCAGTTCTTC; CDR3: CASSFQRGWNEQFF
size: few; D: TRBD1; V: TRBV7-3; J: TRBJ2-6; DNA: TGTGCCAGCAGCCCCCGACAGGGGGTCTATTCTGGGGCCAACGTCCTGACTTTC; CDR3: CASSPRQGVYSGANVLTF
size: -; D: TRBD1; V: TRBV20-1; J: TRBJ2-7; DNA: TGCAGTGCTAGAGATTACCGACAGGGGGAAGCGCAGTACTTC; CDR3: CSARDYRQGEAQYF
size: few; D: -; V: TRBV4-1; J: TRBJ1-2; DNA: TGCGCCAGCAGCCAAGTAGTAGACTTAAGTGGCTACACCTTC; CDR3: CASSQVVDLSGYTF
size: -; D: -; V: TRBV7-8; J: TRBJ2-5; DNA: TGTGCCAGCAGCTTGAGGGGGGGGGGTTCCCAAGAGACCCAGTACTTC; CDR3: CASSLRGGGSQETQYF
size: -; D: TRBD1; V: TRBV20-1; J: TRBJ1-2; DNA: TGCAGTGCTGGAGGACAGGGAGGGGACTATGGCTACACCTTC; CDR3: CSAGGQGGDYGYTF
size: -; D: TRBD2; V: TRBV7-2; J: TRBJ2-1; DNA: TGTGCCAGCAGCCTTATTGCCGGGACTAGCAGGAATGAGCAGTTCTTC; CDR3: CASSLIAGTSRNEQFF
size: few; D: -; V: TRBV6-2/TRBV6-3; J: TRBJ2-1; DNA: TGTGCCAGCAGTTGGCCTTACGACAGCCCCAATGAGCAGTTCTTC; CDR3: CASSWPYDSPNEQFF
size: -; D: TRBD1; V: TRBV25-1; J: TRBJ2-4; DNA: TGTGCCAGCAGTGAATATTTTGGGGACAGGGAGGCCAAAAACATTCAGTACTTC; CDR3: CASSEYFGDREAKNIQYF
size: few; D: -; V: TRBV4-3; J: TRBJ1-2; DNA: TGCGCCAGCAGCCAAGATCTGAGACAGTGGGGCTATGGCTACACCTTC; CDR3: CASSQDLRQWGYGYTF
size: -; D: -; V: TRBV20-1; J: TRBJ2-7; DNA: TGCAGTTCCTACCGAGACTCCAACTACGAGCAGTACTTC; CDR3: CSSYRDSNYEQYF
size: -; D: -; V: TRBV20-1; J: TRBJ2-7; DNA: TGCAGTGCTAGCGTATCTCATCAACGAGACTCCGAGCAGTACTTC; CDR3: CSASVSHQRDSEQYF
size: -; D: -; V: TRBV20-1; J: TRBJ2-7; DNA: TGCAGTGCTAGAGATCGGTTAAGGGAAGGATACGAGCAGTACTTC; CDR3: CSARDRLREGYEQYF
size: once; D: TRBD1; V: TRBV5-1; J: TRBJ1-1; DNA: TGCGCCAGCAGGCCGGGAGGGGGCCCAGGCACTGAAGCTTTCTTT; CDR3: CASRPGGGPGTEAFF
size: -; D: -; V: TRBV6-2/TRBV6-3; J: TRBJ2-7; DNA: TGTGCCAGCACCAGAGACAGAGCCCTCTCCTACGAGCAGTACTTC; CDR3: CASTRDRALSYEQYF
size: -; D: -; V: TRBV4-1; J: TRBJ1-3; DNA: TGCGCCAGCAGCCAAGATTTGGAAAGCTCCGGAAACACCATATATTTT; CDR3: CASSQDLESSGNTIYF
size: -; D: -; V: TRBV20-1; J: TRBJ1-2; DNA: TGCAGTGCTGGGCGGGGTTCTAACTATGGCTACACCTTC; CDR3: CSAGRGSNYGYTF
size: -; D: TRBD2; V: TRBV5-5; J: TRBJ2-3; DNA: TGTGCCGGCAGCCTAACTAGCGGCAGCACAGATACGCAGTATTTT; CDR3: CAGSLTSGSTDTQYF
size: few; D: -; V: TRBV15; J: TRBJ1-2; DNA: TGTGCCACCAGCAGAGATTTGTCGGACCGAAGCCCTAACTATGGCTACACCTTC; CDR3: CATSRDLSDRSPNYGYTF
size: few; D: -; V: TRBV20-1; J: TRBJ2-7; DNA: TGCAGTGCCTCCGGGACGTTAACCTCCTACGAGCAGTACTTC; CDR3: CSASGTLTSYEQYF
size: -; D: -; V: TRBV7-8; J: TRBJ2-7; DNA: TGTGCCAGCAGCTTCGCGTTAGGGGGTACCTACGAGCAGTACTTC; CDR3: CASSFALGGTYEQYF
size: -; D: -; V: TRBV12-3/TRBV12-4; J: TRBJ1-2; DNA: TGTGCCAGCAGTCCGCACAGCCTGGGAGATGGCTACACCTTC; CDR3: CASSPHSLGDGYTF
size: -; D: -; V: TRBV4-3; J: TRBJ1-2; DNA: TGCGCCAGCAGCCAAGGGACCTCCTGGGGCTATGGCTACACCTTC; CDR3: CASSQGTSWGYGYTF
size: -; D: TRBD1; V: TRBV20-1; J: TRBJ2-7; DNA: TGCAGTGCTAGAGCCCGGGACAGCCATAGGTACGAGCAGTACTTC; CDR3: CSARARDSHRYEQYF
size: -; D: TRBD2; V: TRBV5-1; J: TRBJ2-7; DNA: TGCGCCAGCAGCTTATATAGCGGGGGCCTTCAAGTCATATCCTACGAGCAGTACTTC; CDR3: CASSLYSGGLQVISYEQYF